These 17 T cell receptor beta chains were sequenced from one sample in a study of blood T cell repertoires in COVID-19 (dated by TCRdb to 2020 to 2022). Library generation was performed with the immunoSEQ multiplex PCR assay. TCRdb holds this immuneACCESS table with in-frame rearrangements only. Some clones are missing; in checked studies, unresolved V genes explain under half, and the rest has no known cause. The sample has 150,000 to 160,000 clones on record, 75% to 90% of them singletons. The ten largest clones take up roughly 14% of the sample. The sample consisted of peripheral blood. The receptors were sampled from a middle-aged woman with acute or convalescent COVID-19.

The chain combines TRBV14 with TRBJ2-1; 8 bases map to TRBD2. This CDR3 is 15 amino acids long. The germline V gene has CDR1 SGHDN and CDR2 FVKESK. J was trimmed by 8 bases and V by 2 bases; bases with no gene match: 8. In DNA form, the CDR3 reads TGTGCCAGCAGCCAATTCTCGGGAGGGGGAGATGAGCAGTTCTTC. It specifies CASSQFSGGGDEQFF.

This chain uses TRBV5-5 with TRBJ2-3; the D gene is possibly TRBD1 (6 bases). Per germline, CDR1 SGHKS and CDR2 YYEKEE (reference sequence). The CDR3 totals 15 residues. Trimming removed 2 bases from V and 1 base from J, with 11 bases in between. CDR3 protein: CASSLTDSRTDTQYF. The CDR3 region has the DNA TGTGCCAGCAGCTTAACGGACAGTCGCACAGATACGCAGTATTTT.

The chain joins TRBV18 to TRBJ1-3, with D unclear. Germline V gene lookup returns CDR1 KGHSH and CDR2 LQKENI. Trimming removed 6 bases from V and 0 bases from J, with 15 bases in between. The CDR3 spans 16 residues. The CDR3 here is CASSPEVPTSGNTIYF. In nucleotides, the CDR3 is TGTGCCAGCTCTCCAGAGGTCCCAACCTCTGGAAACACCATATATTTT.

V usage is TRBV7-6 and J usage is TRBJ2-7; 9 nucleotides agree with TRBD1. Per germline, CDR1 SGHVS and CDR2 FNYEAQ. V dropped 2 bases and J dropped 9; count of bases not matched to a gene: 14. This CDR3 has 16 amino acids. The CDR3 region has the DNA TGTGCCAGCAGCTTAAAACCGGGACAGGGTTCCGAGAGGCAGTACTTC. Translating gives CASSLKPGQGSERQYF.

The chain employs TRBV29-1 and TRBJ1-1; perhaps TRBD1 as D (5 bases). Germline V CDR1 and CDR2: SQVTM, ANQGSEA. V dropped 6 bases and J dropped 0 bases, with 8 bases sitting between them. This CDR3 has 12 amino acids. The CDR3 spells CSVRGLNTEAFF. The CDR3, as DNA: TGCAGCGTGCGGGGCCTGAACACTGAAGCTTTCTTT.

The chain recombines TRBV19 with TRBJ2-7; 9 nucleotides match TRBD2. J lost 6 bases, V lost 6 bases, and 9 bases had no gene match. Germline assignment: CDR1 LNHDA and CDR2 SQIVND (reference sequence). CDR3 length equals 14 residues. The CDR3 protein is CASSPSGGPGEQYF. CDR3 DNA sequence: TGTGCCAGTAGCCCCAGCGGGGGGCCTGGCGAGCAGTACTTC.

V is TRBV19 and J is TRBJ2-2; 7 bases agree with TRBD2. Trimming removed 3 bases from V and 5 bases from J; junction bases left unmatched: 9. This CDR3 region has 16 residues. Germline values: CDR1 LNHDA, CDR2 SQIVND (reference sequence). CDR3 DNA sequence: TGTGCCAGTAGTATCCTAAGCGGGGTTATTACCGGGGAGCTGTTTTTT. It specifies CASSILSGVITGELFF.

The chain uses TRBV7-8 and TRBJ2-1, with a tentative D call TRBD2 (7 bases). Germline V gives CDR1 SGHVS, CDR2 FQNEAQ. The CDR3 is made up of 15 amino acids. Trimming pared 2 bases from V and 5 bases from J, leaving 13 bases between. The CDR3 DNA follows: TGTGCCAGCAGCTTACGGGGGGCCGGAGACAATGAGCAGTTCTTC. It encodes CASSLRGAGDNEQFF.

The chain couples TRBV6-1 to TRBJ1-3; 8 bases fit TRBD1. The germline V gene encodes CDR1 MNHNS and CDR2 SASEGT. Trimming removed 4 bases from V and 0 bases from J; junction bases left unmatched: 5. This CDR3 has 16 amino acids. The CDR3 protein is CASSAGQGPSGNTIYF. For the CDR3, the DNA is TGTGCCAGCAGTGCCGGACAGGGACCCTCTGGAAACACCATATATTTT.

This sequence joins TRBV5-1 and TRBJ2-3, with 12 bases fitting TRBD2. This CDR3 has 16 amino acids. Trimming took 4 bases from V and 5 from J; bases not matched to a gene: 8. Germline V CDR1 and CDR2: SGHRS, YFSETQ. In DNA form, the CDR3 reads TGCGCCAGCAGCCTACTAGCGGGGGGAATTTTAGATACGCAGTATTTT. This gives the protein CASSLLAGGILDTQYF.

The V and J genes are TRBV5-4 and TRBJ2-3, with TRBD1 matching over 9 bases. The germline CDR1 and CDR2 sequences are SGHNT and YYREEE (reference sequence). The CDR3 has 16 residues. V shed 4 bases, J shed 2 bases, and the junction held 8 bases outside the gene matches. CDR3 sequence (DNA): TGTGCCAGCAGCGGGGGACAGGGTCGGAACACAGATACGCAGTATTTT. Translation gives CASSGGQGRNTDTQYF.

The DNA of the CDR3 is TGTGCCAGTAGTATGGGGGGGCCAGGAGACGGGACCCAGTACTTC. This sequence encodes CASSMGGPGDGTQYF. This chain connects TRBV19 to TRBJ2-5; D is perhaps TRBD2 (7 bases). Deletions cut 3 bases from V and 7 bases from J, with 18 bases between. Germline lookup yields CDR1 LNHDA and CDR2 SQIVND (reference sequence). The CDR3 covers 15 residues. Using reference TRBV19 and TRBJ2-5 for the parts outside the CDR3, the full variable domain is DGGITQSPKYLFRKEGQNVTLSCEQNLNHDAMYWYRQDPGQGLRLIYYSQIVNDFQKGDIAEGYSVSREKKESFPLTVTSAQKNPTAFYLCASSMGGPGDGTQYFGPGTRLLVL.

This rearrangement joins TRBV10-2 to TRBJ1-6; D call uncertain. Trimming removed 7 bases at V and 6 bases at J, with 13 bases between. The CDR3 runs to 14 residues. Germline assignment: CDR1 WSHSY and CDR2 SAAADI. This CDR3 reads CASTPPPGNSPLHF. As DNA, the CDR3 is TGCGCCAGCACCCCTCCCCCGGGTAATTCACCCCTCCACTTT.

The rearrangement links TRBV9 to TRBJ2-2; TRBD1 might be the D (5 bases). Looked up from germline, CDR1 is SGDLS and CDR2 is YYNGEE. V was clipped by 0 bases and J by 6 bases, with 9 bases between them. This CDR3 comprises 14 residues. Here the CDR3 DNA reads TGTGCCAGCAGCGTAGAGGGGTTTCCCGGGGAGCTGTTTTTT. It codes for CASSVEGFPGELFF.

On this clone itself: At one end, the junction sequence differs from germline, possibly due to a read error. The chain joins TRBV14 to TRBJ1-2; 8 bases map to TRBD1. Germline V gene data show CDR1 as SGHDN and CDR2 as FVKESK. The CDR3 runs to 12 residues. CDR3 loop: CASSQDRRDRSF. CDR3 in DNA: TGTGCCAGCAGCCAAGATAGGCGGGACAGGTCATTC.

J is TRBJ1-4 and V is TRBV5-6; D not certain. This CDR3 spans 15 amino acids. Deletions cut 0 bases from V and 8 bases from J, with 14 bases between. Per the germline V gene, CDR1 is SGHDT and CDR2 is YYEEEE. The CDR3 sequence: CASSLAGVSGEKLFF. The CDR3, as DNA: TGTGCCAGCAGCTTGGCCGGGGTATCGGGGGAAAAACTGTTTTTT.

CDR3 sequence reads: CASHTGNYGYTF. Written as DNA, the CDR3 is TGTGCCAGCCATACAGGGAACTATGGCTACACCTTC. The chain uses TRBV25-1 and TRBJ1-2; TRBD1 is a possible D gene (6 bases). V was trimmed by 8 bases and J by 2 bases, leaving 9 bases between them. The CDR3 spans 12 residues. CDR1 and CDR2 from the germline V gene are MGHDK and SYGVNS.